Reported below is one T cell receptor (beta chain). It lacks a known antigen. No qualities accompany the bases; no much larger clone lies one base away. The CDR3 measures 14 amino acids from cysteine to phenylalanine. Just the 42-base CDR3 DNA is kept, in frame starting at base 1. V was cut back by 4 bases and J by 9 bases, leaving a gap of 18 bases between them. Per the germline V gene, SGHNT is the CDR1 and YENEEA is the CDR2. This sample stems from a study of early T cells in non-severe SARS-CoV-2 infection (dated by TCRdb to the early 2020s). Context from the whole study: Because TCR sequencing relied on bulk RNA taken from unsorted whole blood, pairing of alpha and beta chains was not possible.

Receptor amplification or capture employed 5' RACE. TCRdb lists the instrument as NextSeq 500. In the TCR library protocol, unique molecular identifiers were attached to individual cDNA molecules to correct for PCR bias and sequencing error. TCR alpha and beta chains were both sequenced, and the abundances of alpha and beta sequences in each sample were closely correlated with each other. The source study handled its data this way. Decombinator V4 was used to annotate the V gene, J gene and CDR3 of the TCR sequences. TCRs were defined as expanded if a significant change between any two time points was detected under a Poisson model with p below 0.0001. Abundances of TCRs were expressed as counts per million after normalisation to the total number of TCRs sequenced in each sample. TRAV1-2 paired with TRAJ12, TRAJ20 or TRAJ33 defined MAIT TCRs, while TRAV10 paired with TRAJ18 defined iNKT TCRs. VDJdb, accessed on 1 November 2021, was searched for TCRs annotated for CMV, EBV and SARS-CoV-2, and TCRs annotated for more than one antigen were excluded. In TCRdb, the public reads were trimmed at Q25 with fastp and aligned with MiXCR, with productive beta chains retained. Rows are combined by CDR3 protein, so each entry shows the most common genes and DNA. None of the V and J calls come from the authors' own analysis; TCRdb made them. Counted in this sample were 25,000 to 35,000 distinct CDR3 sequences; 5.7% of them appeared once. The ten largest make up under 7% of the sample.

Results the study describes overall, beyond this receptor: VDJdb matching was skewed toward anti-spike CD8 responses, so virus-specific expansions were likely underestimated and private and CD4 specificities were missed.

This was a case-control study nested in a cohort of healthcare workers in London, UK, who had nasopharyngeal swab PCR tests and blood samples taken every week. Between 23 and 31 March 2020, the week of the UK lockdown, healthcare workers were enrolled and then followed up weekly for as long as 16 weeks. The V gene is TRBV11-3 and the J gene is TRBJ1-1; no D segment can be confidently identified. The material sequenced was whole blood. The source is an adult who was a healthcare worker with PCR-confirmed SARS-CoV-2 infection or an uninfected control (not recorded which). The CDR3 loop reads CASSSAAIYPQAFF. The DNA is TGTGCCAGCAGCTCCGCGGCTATATATCCTCAAGCTTTCTTT.